This TCR beta chain is from a study of blood T cells in healthy people across ages. Then a second PCR, running roughly 7 to 11 cycles, was carried out with a sample-barcoded 5' primer and a J-beta primer mix. CDR3-containing paired-end reads numbered at least 2.5 million in each sample. Via MiXCR, TCRdb re-called the 5' RACE reads, giving one row per CDR3 protein. This sample has nearly 1 million distinct CDR3 sequences, with around 54% found just once. The CDR3 is 13 residues long. CDR1 is SQVTM, CDR2 ANQGSEA, per germline. V shed 5 bases, J shed 8 bases, and the junction held 6 bases outside the gene matches. PBMCs were isolated at a quantity of at least 7 million per sample.

The sequence was collected from a woman aged 60-75 years in good health. Source material: blood. This chain uses TRBV29-1 with TRBJ1-4; 9 positions match TRBD1. CDR3 nucleotide sequence: TGCAGCGTTCTACAGGGGGCCGGCGAAAAACTGTTTTTT. It yields the protein CSVLQGAGEKLFF.